Given below is one T cell receptor beta chain in context. Its antigen remains unknown. The data were obtained in a study of cytomegalovirus exposure and HLA in healthy donors. Study background: Earlier findings included some 100 million unique TCR beta sequences obtained from around 180 million T cells.

PCR amplification relied on 60 Vbeta primers (plus 13 Jbeta primers). Assay used: immunoSEQ multiplex PCR; TCRdb lists only in-frame clones, some missing. The table lists 150,000 or so clones, about four fifths of them singletons, with about 0.76% in the top ten. The CDR3 runs to 16 residues. With 0 bases removed from V and 0 bases from J, the gap between germline ends came to 8 bases. Germline values: CDR1 MNHNY, CDR2 SVGAGI (reference sequence). Study-level results: A later analysis found that most CMV-associated TCR beta chains appeared HLA-restricted.

Sequencing was done on a sample of PBMCs. The chain combines TRBV6-6 with TRBJ2-2; possibly TRBD2 for D (5 bases). This receptor was obtained from a woman aged 18-35 years in good health and CMV-seronegative. CDR3 protein: CASSYSGATNTGELFF. CDR3 coding DNA: TGTGCCAGCAGTTACTCGGGAGCTACGAACACCGGGGAGCTGTTTTTT.